These T cell receptor beta chains were read from a single sample in a study of preoperative IRX-2 immunotherapy in early breast cancer. Assay: immunoSEQ multiplex PCR; the TCRdb copy retains only in-frame clones and omits some. The sample has approximately 27,000 clones; approximately 80% are singletons. The sample in question was lymph node tissue, obtained after IRX-2 immunotherapy. Every receptor here comes from a human donor with breast cancer. Each CDR3 is given with its conserved first and last residue. D genes are given only for firm matches. Size is omitted from some rows. Given values are once, few, many or a class for expanded clones.

CDR3aa: CASSPLGSSTDTQYF
CDR3nt: TGTGCCAGCTCACCACTTGGATCAAGCACAGATACGCAGTATTTT
d_gene: .
j_gene: TRBJ2-3
abundance: .
v_gene: TRBV18

CDR3aa: CASTTGPNTGELFF
CDR3nt: TGTGCCAGTACTACGGGACCTAACACCGGGGAGCTGTTTTTT
d_gene: .
j_gene: TRBJ2-2
abundance: few
v_gene: TRBV19

CDR3aa: CASRPGQGSGYTF
CDR3nt: TGTGCCAGCAGGCCGGGACAGGGTTCTGGCTACACCTTC
d_gene: TRBD1
j_gene: TRBJ1-2
abundance: .
v_gene: TRBV28

CDR3aa: CASSWDRAGEQYF
CDR3nt: TGTGCCAGTAGTTGGGACAGGGCCGGGGAGCAGTACTTC
d_gene: TRBD1
j_gene: TRBJ2-7
abundance: .
v_gene: TRBV19

CDR3aa: CASSYSLENTGELFF
CDR3nt: TGTGCCAGCAGTTATTCCCTAGAAAACACCGGGGAGCTGTTTTTT
d_gene: .
j_gene: TRBJ2-2
abundance: few
v_gene: TRBV6-8

CDR3aa: CASSLTSGVVGEQFF
CDR3nt: TGTGCCAGTAGTTTAACTAGCGGGGTCGTTGGTGAGCAGTTCTTC
d_gene: TRBD2
j_gene: TRBJ2-1
abundance: .
v_gene: TRBV19

CDR3aa: CASSSGTGAGNTIYF
CDR3nt: TGTGCCAGCAGCTCGGGGACAGGGGCCGGAAACACCATATATTTT
d_gene: .
j_gene: TRBJ1-3
abundance: .
v_gene: TRBV7-5

CDR3aa: CSVESGRAAYGYTF
CDR3nt: TGCAGCGTTGAAAGTGGGCGGGCGGCGTATGGCTACACCTTC
d_gene: .
j_gene: TRBJ1-2
abundance: once
v_gene: TRBV29-1

CDR3aa: CASSMGILDTEAFF
CDR3nt: TGTGCCAGTAGTATGGGAATCCTGGACACTGAAGCTTTCTTT
d_gene: .
j_gene: TRBJ1-1
abundance: .
v_gene: TRBV19

CDR3aa: CASSPSRGGTNEKLFF
CDR3nt: TGTGCCAGCTCACCATCCCGGGGAGGAACTAATGAAAAACTGTTTTTT
d_gene: .
j_gene: TRBJ1-4
abundance: .
v_gene: TRBV18

CDR3aa: CASSLRGYSGDGYTF
CDR3nt: TGCGCCAGCAGCTTGCGAGGGTATTCGGGTGATGGCTACACCTTC
d_gene: .
j_gene: TRBJ1-2
abundance: .
v_gene: TRBV5-1

CDR3aa: CASGRNRLSSYNEQFF
CDR3nt: TGTGCCAGTGGACGCAACAGGCTCTCCTCCTACAATGAGCAGTTCTTC
d_gene: .
j_gene: TRBJ2-1
abundance: .
v_gene: TRBV19

CDR3aa: CASSPPSGGPSTDTQYF
CDR3nt: TGTGCCAGCTCACCACCGTCGGGGGGGCCGAGCACAGATACGCAGTATTTT
d_gene: TRBD2
j_gene: TRBJ2-3
abundance: .
v_gene: TRBV18

CDR3aa: CASSHRDGNYGYTF
CDR3nt: TGCGCCAGCAGTCACCGGGACGGGAACTATGGCTACACCTTC
d_gene: .
j_gene: TRBJ1-2
abundance: .
v_gene: TRBV23-1

CDR3aa: CASSGGPRPEAFF
CDR3nt: TGTGCCAGCAGCGGGGGGCCTCGCCCTGAAGCTTTCTTT
d_gene: .
j_gene: TRBJ1-1
abundance: .
v_gene: TRBV9

CDR3aa: CASSGGGQNTGELFF
CDR3nt: TGTGCCAGCAGTGGAGGGGGACAGAACACCGGGGAGCTGTTTTTT
d_gene: .
j_gene: TRBJ2-2
abundance: .
v_gene: TRBV28

CDR3aa: CASSLGTTGFSYNSPLHF
CDR3nt: TGTGCCAGCAGTTTAGGAACGACAGGGTTTTCCTATAATTCACCCCTCCACTTT
d_gene: TRBD1
j_gene: TRBJ1-6
abundance: once
v_gene: TRBV28

CDR3aa: CASSLGQGNSPLHF
CDR3nt: TGTGCCAGTAGTTTGGGACAGGGGAATTCACCCCTCCACTTT
d_gene: TRBD1
j_gene: TRBJ1-6
abundance: .
v_gene: TRBV19

CDR3aa: CATSRWDAGTGGSSGYTF
CDR3nt: TGCGCCACCTCTCGATGGGATGCCGGGACAGGGGGTAGCAGTGGCTACACCTTC
d_gene: TRBD1
j_gene: TRBJ1-2
abundance: .
v_gene: TRBV10-2

CDR3aa: CSAGGGGYEQYF
CDR3nt: TGCAGCGCCGGTGGAGGGGGGTACGAGCAGTACTTC
d_gene: .
j_gene: TRBJ2-7
abundance: .
v_gene: TRBV29-1

CDR3aa: CASSYLQGNTEAFF
CDR3nt: TGTGCCAGCAGTTACTTACAGGGGAACACTGAAGCTTTCTTT
d_gene: .
j_gene: TRBJ1-1
abundance: .
v_gene: TRBV6-8

CDR3aa: CAISGTGTSGGGEQFF
CDR3nt: TGTGCCATCAGTGGAACCGGGACTAGCGGGGGCGGTGAGCAGTTCTTC
d_gene: TRBD2
j_gene: TRBJ2-1
abundance: .
v_gene: TRBV6-8

CDR3aa: CASSYSAGALYF
CDR3nt: TGTGCCAGCAGTTACTCAGCGGGGGCGCTTTATTTT
d_gene: TRBD2
j_gene: TRBJ2-3
abundance: .
v_gene: TRBV6-8

CDR3aa: CASSPKGTADTQYF
CDR3nt: TGTGCCAGCTCACCGAAGGGGACCGCAGATACGCAGTATTTT
d_gene: .
j_gene: TRBJ2-3
abundance: .
v_gene: TRBV18

CDR3aa: CASSNQQGSLYGYTF
CDR3nt: TGTGCCAGTAGTAACCAACAGGGTAGTCTTTATGGCTACACCTTC
d_gene: .
j_gene: TRBJ1-2
abundance: .
v_gene: TRBV19

CDR3aa: CASSQELGFRPQHF
CDR3nt: TGCGCCAGCAGCCAAGAATTAGGTTTTCGGCCCCAGCATTTT
d_gene: .
j_gene: TRBJ1-5
abundance: .
v_gene: TRBV5-1

CDR3aa: CASSSPGKGGNTEAFF
CDR3nt: TGTGCCAGCAGTTCCCCCGGTAAGGGAGGGAACACTGAAGCTTTCTTT
d_gene: .
j_gene: TRBJ1-1
abundance: .
v_gene: TRBV6-8

CDR3aa: CSVEAGQPDYGYTF
CDR3nt: TGCAGCGTTGAAGCCGGACAGCCTGACTATGGCTACACCTTC
d_gene: .
j_gene: TRBJ1-2
abundance: .
v_gene: TRBV29-1

CDR3aa: CASSLTPNSEAFF
CDR3nt: TGTGCCAGCAGCTTAACACCGAACAGTGAAGCTTTCTTT
d_gene: .
j_gene: TRBJ1-1
abundance: .
v_gene: TRBV7-4

CDR3aa: CASSLVGPQTSNTEAFF
CDR3nt: TGCGCCAGCAGCTTGGTCGGACCTCAGACCTCGAACACTGAAGCTTTCTTT
d_gene: .
j_gene: TRBJ1-1
abundance: .
v_gene: TRBV5-1

CDR3aa: CASSSEPGEGYGYTF
CDR3nt: TGTGCCAGCAGTTCGGAACCCGGGGAGGGCTATGGCTACACCTTC
d_gene: .
j_gene: TRBJ1-2
abundance: .
v_gene: TRBV28

CDR3aa: CATMGPNAGNTIYF
CDR3nt: TGTGCCACCATGGGTCCGAACGCTGGAAACACCATATATTTT
d_gene: .
j_gene: TRBJ1-3
abundance: .
v_gene: TRBV19

CDR3aa: CASGRQGDYNGYTF
CDR3nt: TGTGCCAGCGGCAGACAGGGCGATTACAATGGCTACACCTTC
d_gene: TRBD1
j_gene: TRBJ1-2
abundance: .
v_gene: TRBV12-5

CDR3aa: CASGREGGTGELFF
CDR3nt: TGTGCCAGCGGAAGGGAGGGAGGCACCGGGGAGCTGTTTTTT
d_gene: TRBD2
j_gene: TRBJ2-2
abundance: .
v_gene: TRBV10-3

CDR3aa: CASSPGPETNYGYTF
CDR3nt: TGTGCCAGTAGTCCTGGGCCAGAGACTAACTATGGCTACACCTTC
d_gene: .
j_gene: TRBJ1-2
abundance: .
v_gene: TRBV19

CDR3aa: CAWKRDRLSPLHF
CDR3nt: TGTGCCTGGAAAAGGGACAGGCTTTCACCCCTCCACTTT
d_gene: TRBD1
j_gene: TRBJ1-6
abundance: .
v_gene: TRBV30

CDR3aa: CASIKPRPVGNQPQHF
CDR3nt: TGTGCCAGCATCAAGCCCAGACCGGTTGGTAATCAGCCCCAGCATTTT
d_gene: .
j_gene: TRBJ1-5
abundance: .
v_gene: TRBV6-8

CDR3aa: CASSPGEIKPQHF
CDR3nt: TGTGCCAGCTCACCAGGGGAAATAAAGCCCCAGCATTTT
d_gene: .
j_gene: TRBJ1-5
abundance: .
v_gene: TRBV18

CDR3aa: CASSPTGSRETQYF
CDR3nt: TGTGCCAGCTCACCGACAGGGTCCCGGGAGACCCAGTACTTC
d_gene: TRBD1
j_gene: TRBJ2-5
abundance: .
v_gene: TRBV18

CDR3aa: CASRGQGAHEQFF
CDR3nt: TGTGCCAGCAGGGGACAGGGGGCCCATGAGCAGTTCTTC
d_gene: TRBD1
j_gene: TRBJ2-1
abundance: .
v_gene: TRBV6-8

CDR3aa: CAISSDIGPGRQETQYF
CDR3nt: TGTGCCATCAGTTCAGATATCGGGCCCGGTCGCCAAGAGACCCAGTACTTC
d_gene: .
j_gene: TRBJ2-5
abundance: few
v_gene: TRBV6-8

CDR3aa: CASSQDRPSNTEAFF
CDR3nt: TGTGCCAGCAGCCAAGACAGGCCTTCGAACACTGAAGCTTTCTTT
d_gene: .
j_gene: TRBJ1-1
abundance: .
v_gene: TRBV14

CDR3aa: CASSQHASGANVLTF
CDR3nt: TGTGCCAGCAGCCAACATGCCTCTGGGGCCAACGTCCTGACTTTC
d_gene: .
j_gene: TRBJ2-6
abundance: few
v_gene: TRBV14

CDR3aa: CASSFLLGSNQPQHF
CDR3nt: TGTGCCAGCAGTTTCCTTCTAGGCAGCAATCAGCCCCAGCATTTT
d_gene: .
j_gene: TRBJ1-5
abundance: .
v_gene: TRBV28

CDR3aa: CASSPRQGSNTEAFF
CDR3nt: TGTGCCAGCAGCCCACGACAGGGGTCGAACACTGAAGCTTTCTTT
d_gene: TRBD1
j_gene: TRBJ1-1
abundance: .
v_gene: TRBV11-1

CDR3aa: CASSLDARGYYNEQFF
CDR3nt: TGCGCCAGCAGCTTAGATGCGCGGGGGTACTACAATGAGCAGTTCTTC
d_gene: TRBD2
j_gene: TRBJ2-1
abundance: .
v_gene: TRBV5-1

CDR3aa: CASSALAGGHKEQFF
CDR3nt: TGTGCCAGTAGTGCTCTAGCGGGGGGGCATAAAGAGCAGTTCTTC
d_gene: TRBD2
j_gene: TRBJ2-1
abundance: .
v_gene: TRBV19

CDR3aa: CASSSLLGKYQETQYF
CDR3nt: TGTGCCAGCAGTTCCCTTCTAGGGAAATACCAAGAGACCCAGTACTTC
d_gene: .
j_gene: TRBJ2-5
abundance: .
v_gene: TRBV28

CDR3aa: CASSYRDLAEQFF
CDR3nt: TGTGCCAGCAGTTACAGGGACTTAGCGGAGCAGTTCTTC
d_gene: .
j_gene: TRBJ2-1
abundance: once
v_gene: TRBV6-7